This T cell receptor (beta chain) stems from a study of blood T cell repertoires in COVID-19. Across the study: Sources were T cells, B-cell-depleted T cells, or PBMCs; the material itself was cDNA or gDNA.

Original processing notes: Amplifying reference gene primers gave estimates of nucleated cell counts. The data were produced by immunoSEQ multiplex PCR, yet TCRdb's version contains in-frame clones alone and is incomplete. V and J calls and clone size follow that table, whereas D and trimming were derived from the DNA. The sample gives 45,000 or so clones, over 75% of which show up once; 13% to 15% is in the top ten. Between the trimmed V and J ends, which lost 3 bases and 4 bases, there was a span of 10 bases. The CDR3 sequence is 13 residues long. Germline CDR1 and CDR2: MDHEN and SYDVKM. This chain links TRBV28 with TRBJ2-7; no clear D gene. The clonotype was recovered from a human donor in a cohort sampled during active COVID-19. Sample: peripheral blood. CDR3: CASSFYSTYEQYF. The CDR3 region has the DNA TGTGCCAGCAGTTTTTACAGTACATACGAGCAGTACTTC. The full variable domain, completed using reference TRBV28 and TRBJ2-7, is DVKVTQSSRYLVKRTGEKVFLECVQDMDHENMFWYRQDPGLGLRLIYFSYDVKMKEKGDIPEGYSVSREKKERFSLILESASTNQTSMYLCASSFYSTYEQYFGPGTRLTVT.